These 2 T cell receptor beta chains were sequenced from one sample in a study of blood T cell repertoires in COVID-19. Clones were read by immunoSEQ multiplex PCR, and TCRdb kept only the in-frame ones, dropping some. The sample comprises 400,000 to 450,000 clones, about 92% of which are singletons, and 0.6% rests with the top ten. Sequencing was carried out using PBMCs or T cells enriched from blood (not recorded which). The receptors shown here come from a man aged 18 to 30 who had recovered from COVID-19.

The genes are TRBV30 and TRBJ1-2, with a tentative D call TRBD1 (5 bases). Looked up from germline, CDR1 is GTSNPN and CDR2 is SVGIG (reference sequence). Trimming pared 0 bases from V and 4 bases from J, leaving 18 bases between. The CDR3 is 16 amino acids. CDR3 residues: CAWSVLAPGQPYGYTF. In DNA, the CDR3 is TGTGCCTGGAGTGTACTAGCCCCGGGGCAGCCCTATGGCTACACCTTC.

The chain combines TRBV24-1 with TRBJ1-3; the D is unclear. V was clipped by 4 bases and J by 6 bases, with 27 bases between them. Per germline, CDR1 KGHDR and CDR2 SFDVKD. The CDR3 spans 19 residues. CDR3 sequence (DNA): TGTGCCACCAGTGACGATGACGGGAAGGCACTACCCAAGGAAAACACCATATATTTT. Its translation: CATSDDDGKALPKENTIYF.